Presented here are 14 T cell receptor beta chains from one specimen sequenced in a study of CXCR3-negative and CXCR3-positive naive CD8 T cells. Their antigens remain unidentified. UMI labels and 5' RACE were used to prepare the TRB cDNA libraries. TCRdb reanalyzed the 5' RACE reads and collapses them to one entry per CDR3 protein, without DNA. This specimen shows about 98,000 distinct CDR3 sequences; the ten leading clones hold around 1%. Study results and limitations: CXCR3-positive naive cells had TRB CDR3s that were more hydrophobic than CXCR3-negative naive cells had.

Input material: naive CXCR3+ CD8+ T cells from blood. The subset denotes: CD45RO-CCR7+CD27+CD95- naive CD8+ T cells expressing CXCR3 (TNR3+). The receptors stem from a human donor in good health. Some clones in this sample may be carry-over from other donors' samples.

The chain is built from TRBV28 and TRBJ2-3; TCRdb lists TRBD1, though no DNA is available to test this call. Germline CDR1 is MDHEN and CDR2 is SYDVKM. The CDR3 totals 14 residues. CDR3 in amino acids: CASSFRGATDTQYF.

V is TRBV7-6 and J is TRBJ2-2. From germline, CDR1 is SGHVS and CDR2 FNYEAQ. CDR3 size: 16 residues. The CDR3 spells CASSLGGPPITGELFF.

The chain uses TRBV7-9 and TRBJ2-7. Looked up from germline, CDR1 is SEHNR and CDR2 is FQNEAQ (reference sequence). The CDR3 runs to 12 residues. The CDR3 region is CASSLAPAEQYF.

The chain employs TRBV4-1 and TRBJ1-1; the TRBD1 assignment by TCRdb is unverifiable without DNA. CDR1 MGHRA and CDR2 YSYEKL come from the germline V gene. This CDR3 spans 14 amino acids. CDR3 loop: CASSPRSPGTEAFF.

The rearrangement uses TRBV2 and TRBJ2-2; no DNA is available, so the TRBD1 call from TCRdb remains unchecked. The CDR3 length is 17 residues. Looked up from germline, CDR1 is SNHLY and CDR2 is FYNNEI. The CDR3 sequence is CASRPRQGEMNTGELFF.

The chain couples TRBV5-1 to TRBJ1-6; TCRdb picks TRBD1, but there is no DNA to check that call. The CDR3 runs 14 residues. CDR1 is SGHRS and CDR2 is YFSETQ in the germline V gene. The CDR3 spells CASSPAGQNSPLHF.

J is TRBJ2-7 and V is TRBV3-1; TCRdb proposes TRBD2, but this gene call is untestable without DNA. The CDR3 loop spans 15 amino acids. CDR1 is LGHDT and CDR2 is YNNKEL in the germline V gene (reference sequence). The CDR3: CASSTLAGEVYEQYF.

This sequence joins TRBV10-3 and TRBJ2-7; absent DNA, TCRdb's TRBD2 call cannot be checked. This CDR3 spans 14 amino acids. Germline CDR1 and CDR2: ENHRY and SYGVKD. The CDR3 sequence is CAITSGAPSYEQYF.

This chain links TRBV5-1 with TRBJ2-7. There are 13 residues in the CDR3. Germline CDR1 and CDR2: SGHRS and YFSETQ. CDR3 residues: CASSLDGAYENYF.

The chain combines TRBV29-1 with TRBJ2-5; the TRBD2 assignment by TCRdb is unverifiable without DNA. Germline loops: CDR1 SQVTM, CDR2 ANQGSEA. The length of the CDR3 is 12 residues. The chain's CDR3 is CSPWDERETQYF. Supplemented by reference TRBV29-1 and TRBJ2-5, the full variable domain reads SAVISQKPSRDICQRGTSLTIQCQVDSQVTMMFWYRQQPGQSLTLIATANQGSEATYESGFVIDKFPISRPNLTFSTLTVSNMSPEDSSIYLCSPWDERETQYFGPGTRLLVL.

The chain couples TRBV27 to TRBJ2-7; TCRdb's D call of TRBD1 is untestable without DNA. The CDR3 is made up of 12 amino acids. The germline V gene encodes CDR1 MNHEY and CDR2 SMNVEV (reference sequence). CDR3 loop: CASTKTGVEQYF.

CDR3 protein: CASSQDPGVDYQSKREQFF. The chain links TRBV4-1 to TRBJ2-1; TCRdb indicates TRBD2, and absent DNA this call remains unverified. The CDR3 runs to 19 residues. Germline CDR1 MGHRA, CDR2 YSYEKL.

The chain carries TRBV12-3 or TRBV12-4 and TRBJ1-5; TCRdb returns TRBD1, unconfirmable since there is no DNA. CDR3 length: 15 residues. The CDR3: CASSSYRGINQPQHF.

The chain has TRBV15 and TRBJ2-2. Germline CDR1 and CDR2: LNHNV and YYDKDF (reference sequence). This CDR3 is 13 amino acids long. The CDR3 sequence: CATSIGTTGELFF.